This T cell receptor (beta chain) was sequenced during a study of OX40 agonist ivuxolimab in advanced cancers. V was cut by 2 bases and J by 1 base, with 6 bases left in between. The length of the CDR3 is 13 residues. CDR1 is GTSNPN and CDR2 is SVGIG in the germline V gene (reference sequence). TCRdb keeps only in-frame clones here, not all; method: immunoSEQ multiplex PCR. The sample yields almost 90,000 clones, approximately 90% seen once. Sampling times: baseline, cycle 4 day 1, cycle 7 day 1. The TCR comes from an adult with an advanced solid tumor such as melanoma, head and neck, liver or kidney cancer. This rearrangement joins TRBV30 to TRBJ1-5, with D unclear. The sequencing here drew on CD4+ or CD8+ T cells sorted from blood, taken in a trial of the OX40 agonist ivuxolimab. The CDR3 DNA reads TGTGCCTGGAGTACCGGGAGCAATCAGCCCCAGCATTTT. It is translated as CAWSTGSNQPQHF.